This T cell receptor (beta chain) derives from a study of blood T cell repertoires in COVID-19. Study information: Specimens from acute and convalescent COVID-19 originated in the United States, Italy and Spain. Sources were T cells, B-cell-depleted T cells, or PBMCs; the material itself was cDNA or gDNA.

The germline CDR1 and CDR2 sequences are LNHDA and SQIVND (reference sequence). The CDR3 is made up of 15 amino acids. The V gene lost 4 bases and the J gene lost 3 bases, with 12 bases spanning the gap. In the authors' workflow: Quantification of nucleated cells was approximated via reference gene primer amplification. This table comes from immunoSEQ multiplex PCR, and its TCRdb copy is limited to in-frame clones, with some not included. For V, J and clone size, that table is used; D and trimming come from the DNA. Here the sample spans 310,000 or so clones, about 87% being singletons. The source material was peripheral blood. The J gene is TRBJ1-4, the V gene TRBV19; D not certain. This receptor was obtained from a man between 65 and 80 years old with acute or convalescent COVID-19. In DNA, the CDR3 is TGTGCCAGTAGTACGGGAGTTGGGGCTAATGAAAAACTGTTTTTT. It codes for CASSTGVGANEKLFF.